A single sample is the source of the 28 T cell receptor beta chains below, sequenced in a study of HIV-infected patients and healthy controls. The repertoire came from unfractionated whole blood and reflected all unsorted peripheral T cells. Around 530 ng RNA was reverse transcribed with alpha and beta constant-region primers. Separate chain-specific third strand synthesis with multiplexing indices produced the alpha and beta libraries. TCRdb fed the 5' RACE reads into MiXCR, producing one record per CDR3 protein. The sample includes under 20,000 distinct CDR3 sequences, about a tenth of them seen just once. Sequencing used blood. The receptors were gathered from an adult in good health.

Many counts were recorded for this clonotype. The rearrangement joins TRBV4-1 to TRBJ1-5; D is ambiguous. Trimming pared 1 base from V and 2 bases from J, leaving 12 bases between. Per germline, CDR1 MGHRA and CDR2 YSYEKL. This CDR3 is 16 amino acids long. CDR3: CASSQGSQRGNQPQHF. The DNA for the CDR3 is TGCGCCAGCAGCCAAGGAAGTCAGAGAGGCAATCAGCCCCAGCATTTT.

This clonotype was detected many times. The V call is TRBV19, the J call TRBJ2-4; 12 positions agree with TRBD1. V lost 5 bases, J lost 5 bases, and 7 bases stayed unmatched. CDR3 length: 16 amino acids. In germline, CDR1 is LNHDA, CDR2 SQIVND (reference sequence). The CDR3, as DNA: TGTGCCAGTAGTCCCTCGGGGACAGGGGGCCAAAACATTCAGTACTTC. Its protein is CASSPSGTGGQNIQYF.

The chain combines TRBV2 with TRBJ1-2, with 10 bases identical to TRBD1. V lost 5 bases, J lost 6 bases, and 6 bases stayed unmatched. The germline V gene encodes CDR1 SNHLY and CDR2 FYNNEI. There are 14 residues in the CDR3. The CDR3 loop reads CASSRTGQGDGYTF. The CDR3 DNA sequence: TGTGCCAGCAGTCGCACTGGACAGGGGGATGGCTACACCTTC. The entire variable domain, with the rest obtained from reference TRBV2 and TRBJ1-2, is as follows: EPEVTQTPSHQVTQMGQEVILRCVPISNHLYFYWYRQILGQKVEFLVSFYNNEISEKSEIFDDQFSVERPDGSNFTLKIRSTKLEDSAMYFCASSRTGQGDGYTFGSGTRLTVV.

This clonotype was seen repeatedly, ten times or more. V and J are TRBV3-1 and TRBJ2-7, with a weak D call TRBD1 (5 bases). Germline lookup yields CDR1 LGHDT and CDR2 YNNKEL (reference sequence). This CDR3 region has 12 residues. Trimming removed 3 bases at V and 6 bases at J, with 9 bases between. The CDR3 region has the DNA TGTGCCAGCAGCCAGGACACCCTCGAGCAGTACTTC. It specifies CASSQDTLEQYF.

This clonotype was seen ten or more times. The J gene is TRBJ1-4, the V gene TRBV5-1; D is ambiguous. This CDR3 has 15 residues. Germline values: CDR1 SGHRS, CDR2 YFSETQ. V gave up 0 bases and J gave up 8 bases, with 14 bases separating them. Here the CDR3 reads CASSLGPVNTEKLFF. The DNA of the CDR3 is TGCGCCAGCAGCTTGGGTCCAGTCAACACGGAAAAACTGTTTTTT.

Many counts were recorded for this clonotype. This sequence joins TRBV19 and TRBJ2-1; perhaps TRBD2 as D (6 bases). CDR1 and CDR2 (germline): LNHDA, SQIVND (reference sequence). CDR3 length: 15 amino acids. V gave up 4 bases and J gave up 5 bases, with 15 bases separating them. The CDR3 sequence: CASSTYAGTDNEQFF. The DNA for the CDR3 is TGTGCCAGTAGTACATACGCCGGGACTGACAATGAGCAGTTCTTC.

V and J are TRBV6-1 and TRBJ2-1; D not certain. From germline, CDR1 is MNHNS and CDR2 SASEGT. The CDR3 runs to 11 residues. V was shortened by 4 bases and J by 7 bases, with 5 bases between the two germline ends. The CDR3 DNA follows: TGTGCCAGCAGTGGAATGAATGAGCAGTTCTTC. Encoded protein: CASSGMNEQFF.

This clonotype was seen ten or more times. This sequence joins TRBV12-3 or TRBV12-4 and TRBJ2-1; D call uncertain. The CDR3 loop spans 11 amino acids. Trimming took 3 bases from V and 9 from J, leaving 6 bases between them. For the CDR3, the DNA is TGTGCCAGCAGTTTCTTGGGTGAGCAGTTCTTC. Its protein product is CASSFLGEQFF.

The genes are TRBV6-5 and TRBJ2-7; the match to TRBD1 covers 9 bases. After removal of 4 bases from V and 0 bases from J, the junction contained 4 bases not matched to a gene. There are 15 residues in the CDR3. Germline CDR1 MNHEY, CDR2 SVGAGI. The chain's CDR3 is CASSFGTGSSYEQYF. The CDR3 nucleotides are TGTGCCAGCAGTTTCGGGACAGGGAGCTCCTACGAGCAGTACTTC.

In this sample, this clonotype turned up many times. CDR3 in DNA: TGTGCCAGCAGGACCGGGACAGGAAAATACGAGCAGTACTTC. Its protein is CASRTGTGKYEQYF. The V gene is TRBV12-3 or TRBV12-4, the J gene TRBJ2-7, with 8 bases lining up with TRBD1. After removal of 6 bases from V and 4 bases from J, the junction contained 8 bases not matched to a gene. This CDR3 is built from 14 residues.

This clonotype was found many times. The chain combines TRBV20-1 with TRBJ1-1, with TRBD1 as a possible D gene (5 bases). V lost 7 bases and J 1 base, leaving 16 bases between the germline ends. The V gene's germline CDR1 is DFQATT and CDR2 SNEGSKA (reference sequence). The CDR3 is 14 amino acids. CDR3 loop: CSVVSGGWNTEAFF. Here the CDR3 DNA reads TGCAGTGTTGTAAGCGGGGGGTGGAACACTGAAGCTTTCTTT.

By proportion, this clonotype is medium-sized. The gene calls are TRBV20-1 and TRBJ2-5; possible D gene TRBD2, 6 bases. This CDR3 is 13 amino acids long. Germline lookup yields CDR1 DFQATT and CDR2 SNEGSKA (reference sequence). CDR3: CSPNSGYQETQYF. The CDR3 DNA reads TGCAGCCCTAATAGCGGTTACCAAGAGACCCAGTACTTC.

This clonotype showed up many times. The CDR3 region is CASSAGTGSYEQYF. The CDR3 region has the DNA TGTGCCAGCAGTGCCGGGACAGGCTCCTACGAGCAGTACTTC. The rearrangement joins TRBV6-5 to TRBJ2-7, with TRBD1 identical over 8 bases. From germline, CDR1 is MNHEY and CDR2 SVGAGI. The CDR3 has 14 residues. V shed 5 bases and J 0 bases; nucleotides not matched to a gene: 3.

This rearrangement joins TRBV4-1 to TRBJ1-5; possibly TRBD1 for D (5 bases). Germline lookup yields CDR1 MGHRA and CDR2 YSYEKL. The V gene lost 3 bases and the J gene lost 3 bases, with 12 bases spanning the gap. The CDR3 extends over 15 amino acids. CDR3 region: CASSQGTGTNQPQHF. In nucleotides, the CDR3 is TGCGCCAGCAGCCAGGGAACCGGGACCAATCAGCCCCAGCATTTT.

The chain carries TRBV4-1 and TRBJ2-7; perhaps TRBD1 as D (6 bases). Germline V gives CDR1 MGHRA, CDR2 YSYEKL. The CDR3 covers 13 residues. Trimming shortened V by 4 bases and J by 3 bases, and 10 bases separated the two germline ends. Here the CDR3 reads CASSPQGRYEQYF. The CDR3 DNA sequence: TGCGCCAGCAGCCCTCAGGGGCGCTACGAGCAGTACTTC.

This clonotype showed up many times. The genes are TRBV30 and TRBJ2-5; D not resolved. Germline CDR1 and CDR2: GTSNPN and SVGIG (reference sequence). CDR3 length equals 15 residues. Trimming removed 7 bases at V and 2 bases at J, with 20 bases between. CDR3 DNA sequence: TGTGCCTCCCGGCCCCGGCGCCGGCCGCAAGAGACCCAGTACTTC. Translation: CASRPRRRPQETQYF.

This clonotype is termed medium-sized. The genes are TRBV6-5 and TRBJ2-7, with TRBD2 matching 13 bases. The V and J ends lost 5 bases and 6 bases, in that order; junction bases with no gene match: 4. The length of the CDR3 is 14 residues. Looked up from germline, CDR1 is MNHEY and CDR2 is SVGAGI. CDR3 residues: CASSRTSGRSEQYF. In nucleotides, the CDR3 is TGTGCCAGCAGTCGGACTAGCGGGAGATCCGAGCAGTACTTC.

This clonotype turned up a few times. The CDR3 DNA follows: TGTGCCAGTTCAAGGACATTCGCCAACTATGGCTACACCTTC. Protein product: CASSRTFANYGYTF. The chain employs TRBV19 and TRBJ1-2, with D tentatively TRBD1 (5 bases). The CDR3 has 14 residues. The V and J ends lost 8 bases and 2 bases respectively, with 15 bases between them. Germline loops: CDR1 LNHDA, CDR2 SQIVND (reference sequence).

This clonotype was observed at least ten times. This chain joins TRBV6-5 and TRBJ2-7; 9 bases line up with TRBD1. Per the germline V gene, CDR1 is MNHEY and CDR2 is SVGAGI. The CDR3 extends over 13 amino acids. V dropped 8 bases and J dropped 5; count of bases not matched to a gene: 7. CDR3 amino acids: CASGGTGSDEQYF. The CDR3 bases are TGTGCCAGCGGCGGGACAGGGTCGGACGAGCAGTACTTC.

This clonotype was seen ten or more times. The V and J genes are TRBV6-5 and TRBJ2-5, with 10 bases aligning to TRBD2. The J segment lost 4 bases and the V segment lost 6 bases, leaving 5 bases of the junction unmatched. Germline V gene sequence: CDR1 MNHEY, CDR2 SVGAGI. The CDR3 has 14 amino acids. The CDR3 DNA sequence: TGTGCCAGCAGGAGCGGGAGGGCCGTAGAGACCCAGTACTTC. This sequence encodes CASRSGRAVETQYF.

The sample holds many counts of this clonotype. This chain connects TRBV20-1 to TRBJ2-6, with a possible D match to TRBD2 (5 bases). This CDR3 spans 15 amino acids. CDR1 is DFQATT, CDR2 SNEGSKA, per germline (reference sequence). V lost 6 bases and J 2 bases, leaving 14 bases between the germline ends. Written as DNA, the CDR3 is TGCAGTGCAACCCGACACGGGGCTGGGGCCAACGTCCTGACTTTC. This encodes CSATRHGAGANVLTF.

This clonotype is medium-sized. This chain connects TRBV20-1 to TRBJ1-1; a weak D match, TRBD1 (5 bases). Germline CDR1 is DFQATT and CDR2 is SNEGSKA (reference sequence). This CDR3 contains 14 residues. V dropped 3 bases and J dropped 4 bases, with 15 bases sitting between them. The CDR3 nucleotides read TGCAGTGCTAGTCCGGGACTGGCTCGCACTGAAGCTTTCTTT. Amino acids: CSASPGLARTEAFF.

This clonotype was seen repeatedly, ten times or more. This chain connects TRBV20-1 to TRBJ2-1, with 7 bases matching TRBD2. The CDR3 runs to 15 residues. Germline lookup yields CDR1 DFQATT and CDR2 SNEGSKA (reference sequence). V shed 3 bases and J 2 bases; nucleotides not matched to a gene: 7. In nucleotides, the CDR3 is TGCAGTGCTAGGTCTCTAGCGGTCCCCTACAATGAGCAGTTCTTC. This translates into CSARSLAVPYNEQFF.

This clonotype showed up many times. This chain uses TRBV6-5 with TRBJ2-2; D might be TRBD1 (8 bases). In germline, CDR1 is MNHEY, CDR2 SVGAGI. The CDR3 totals 17 residues. Trimming pared 8 bases from V and 1 base from J, leaving 20 bases between. CDR3 nucleotides: TGTGCCAGCGCCTGGGGGGGTGGACAGGGGAACACCGGGGAGCTGTTTTTT. This translates into CASAWGGGQGNTGELFF.

This clonotype is medium-sized. This chain connects TRBV5-1 to TRBJ2-3, with unresolved D. V lost 1 base to trimming and J lost 6 bases, with 18 bases between them. The CDR3 contains 16 residues. Germline V lookup: CDR1 SGHRS, CDR2 YFSETQ. This CDR3 is CASSLSDSLNLDTQYF. The CDR3 nucleotides are TGCGCCAGCAGCTTGAGTGACTCCCTTAATCTGGATACGCAGTATTTT.

This clonotype appeared many times. The chain uses TRBV4-3 and TRBJ2-3; 7 bases are shared with TRBD2. The germline gives CDR1 LGHNA, CDR2 YSLEER. With 4 bases clipped from V and 2 bases from J, the junction kept 9 bases outside the gene matches. The CDR3 has 16 amino acids. The CDR3 sequence is CASSPYRDYDTDTQYF. The CDR3 bases are TGCGCCAGCAGCCCTTATCGGGACTACGACACAGATACGCAGTATTTT.

This clonotype was seen a few times. The chain employs TRBV2 and TRBJ2-2, with a possible D match to TRBD1 (6 bases). The CDR3 has 16 residues. Deletions cut 1 base from V and 3 bases from J, with 12 bases between. The germline V gene encodes CDR1 SNHLY and CDR2 FYNNEI. The CDR3 spells CASSEEGDIDTGELFF. DNA for the CDR3: TGTGCCAGCAGTGAAGAAGGGGACATCGACACCGGGGAGCTGTTTTTT.

There are a few counts of this clonotype. The V gene is TRBV2, the J gene TRBJ1-5; D not certain. The V and J ends lost 2 bases and 4 bases respectively, with 6 bases between them. The CDR3 runs to 13 residues. From germline, CDR1 is SNHLY and CDR2 FYNNEI. In nucleotides, the CDR3 is TGTGCCAGCAGTGAACGGGCGAATCAGCCCCAGCATTTT. Amino acids: CASSERANQPQHF.